A single sample gave rise to the 15 T cell receptor beta chains below, sequenced in a study of blood T cell repertoires in COVID-19 (dated by TCRdb to between 2020 and 2021). The library came from the immunoSEQ multiplex PCR assay. The table was pulled from immuneACCESS by TCRdb, which kept in-frame rearrangements only. Such tables lose some clones; where checked, under half of the loss comes from unresolved V genes, and the rest has no known cause. The sample table records roughly 160,000 clones; 85% to 95% of these occur just once. Of the sample, around 0.5% is held by the ten largest clones. The sequenced material came from peripheral blood. These TCRs come from a man between 45 and 60 years old with acute or convalescent COVID-19.

The chain employs TRBV6-6 and TRBJ2-4; 8 nucleotides match TRBD2. The germline CDR1 and CDR2 sequences are MNHNY and SVGAGI (reference sequence). The CDR3 is made up of 16 amino acids. Unmatched junction bases numbered 11, after V lost 7 bases and J lost 3 bases. CDR3 loop: CASTPGGGAGKNIQYF. As DNA, the CDR3 is TGTGCCAGCACCCCCGGGGGGGGCGCGGGCAAAAACATTCAGTACTTC.

This chain uses TRBV2 with TRBJ1-2; no clear D. In germline, CDR1 is SNHLY, CDR2 FYNNEI. Trimming pared 6 bases from V and 5 bases from J, leaving 10 bases between. This CDR3 has 12 amino acids. CDR3 bases: TGTGCCAGCAGCAGGACTGCTTATGGCTACACCTTC. Translated: CASSRTAYGYTF.

V is TRBV11-2 and J is TRBJ1-5; tentative D call: TRBD1 (6 bases). V shed 4 bases and J shed 10 bases, with 17 bases lying between them. Germline CDR1 reads SGHAT; CDR2 reads FQNNGV. This CDR3 region has 14 residues. The CDR3 sequence: CASSSQTNRDPQHF. Here the CDR3 DNA reads TGTGCCAGCAGCTCCCAAACTAACAGGGACCCCCAGCATTTT.

V and J are TRBV30 and TRBJ1-5; tentatively, D is TRBD1 (5 bases). The germline gives CDR1 GTSNPN, CDR2 SVGIG (reference sequence). There are 13 residues in the CDR3. The V end lost 2 bases, the J end lost 6 bases, and 11 bases lay between the germline ends. Written as DNA, the CDR3 is TGTGCCTGGAGTCCCCAGGGCTCTCAGCCCCAGCATTTT. Its protein is CAWSPQGSQPQHF.

J is TRBJ2-7 and V is TRBV5-1; 7 nucleotides match TRBD1. The CDR3 spans 14 residues. After removal of 0 bases from V and 3 bases from J, the junction contained 3 bases not matched to a gene. In germline, CDR1 is SGHRS, CDR2 YFSETQ. This chain's CDR3 is CASSLGTGVYEQYF. The DNA for the CDR3 is TGCGCCAGCAGCTTGGGAACAGGGGTCTACGAGCAGTACTTC.

The V and J genes are TRBV15 and TRBJ2-1, with D possibly matching TRBD1 (5 bases). The CDR3 has 14 amino acids. V was pared by 0 bases and J by 14 bases, with 17 bases between. In germline, CDR1 is LNHNV, CDR2 YYDKDF (reference sequence). For the CDR3, the DNA is TGTGCCACCAGCAGAGATCTAAATTTCAGGGAAAAGTTCTTC. Amino acids: CATSRDLNFREKFF.

V usage is TRBV27 and J usage is TRBJ2-2; TRBD2 matches 7 bases. There are 14 residues in the CDR3. CDR1 is MNHEY, CDR2 SMNVEV, per germline (reference sequence). J was trimmed by 4 bases and V by 7 bases; bases with no gene match: 6. The CDR3 here is CASTKTGGTGELFF. CDR3 nucleotide sequence: TGTGCCAGCACCAAAACGGGGGGCACCGGGGAGCTGTTTTTT.

The V and J genes are TRBV4-2 and TRBJ2-5; 10 bases agree with TRBD1. V trimming: 0 bases; J trimming: 4 bases; junction bases outside the gene matches: 5. This CDR3 contains 16 residues. Germline values: CDR1 LGHNA, CDR2 YNFKEQ. The CDR3 DNA follows: TGTGCCAGCAGCCAAGAGGGGACAGGGGAAACAGAGACCCAGTACTTC. It specifies CASSQEGTGETETQYF.

The chain has TRBV5-4 and TRBJ2-5; 13 bases align to TRBD2. The V and J ends lost 3 bases and 4 bases, in that order; junction bases with no gene match: 6. The CDR3 runs to 16 residues. The germline V gene encodes CDR1 SGHNT and CDR2 YYREEE (reference sequence). CDR3 bases: TGTGCCAGCAGCTCTGGACTAGCGGGAGTGTTAGAGACCCAGTACTTC. It specifies CASSSGLAGVLETQYF.

This chain uses TRBV5-4 with TRBJ1-6; perhaps TRBD1 as D (6 bases). Trimming removed 10 bases from V and 8 bases from J, with 16 bases in between. Looked up from germline, CDR1 is SGHNT and CDR2 is YYREEE (reference sequence). The CDR3 sequence is 13 residues long. CDR3 coding DNA: TGTGCCTTTGCCAGGGGTAGTTATTCACCCCTCCACTTT. It yields the protein CAFARGSYSPLHF.

This rearrangement joins TRBV19 to TRBJ1-6; 7 bases are shared with TRBD1. The CDR3 consists of 16 residues. Germline assignment: CDR1 LNHDA and CDR2 SQIVND (reference sequence). Trimming took 5 bases from V and 0 from J; bases not matched to a gene: 4. The CDR3 sequence: CASSSGQSSYNSPLHF. In nucleotides, the CDR3 is TGTGCCAGTAGTTCGGGACAGAGCTCCTATAATTCACCCCTCCACTTT.

The rearrangement links TRBV27 to TRBJ2-1; 12 nucleotides agree with TRBD2. The length of the CDR3 is 15 residues. The germline V gene encodes CDR1 MNHEY and CDR2 SMNVEV (reference sequence). V lost 3 bases, J lost 6 bases, and 3 bases stayed unmatched. CDR3 nucleotides: TGTGCCAGCAGTTTCCTAGCGGGAGGGGCCAATGAGCAGTTCTTC. Translating gives CASSFLAGGANEQFF.

The rearrangement joins TRBV7-9 to TRBJ2-3; D not resolved. Trimming took 5 bases from V and 3 from J, leaving 3 bases between them. The V gene's germline CDR1 is SEHNR and CDR2 FQNEAQ (reference sequence). The CDR3 covers 11 residues. Written as DNA, the CDR3 is TGTGCCAGCAGCCCAACAGATACGCAGTATTTT. As protein: CASSPTDTQYF. The full variable domain, its missing parts supplied by reference TRBV7-9 and TRBJ2-3, is DTGVSQNPRHKITKRGQNVTFRCDPISEHNRLYWYRQTLGQGPEFLTYFQNEAQLEKSRLLSDRFSAERPKGSFSTLEIQRTEQGDSAMYLCASSPTDTQYFGPGTRLTVL.

This chain connects TRBV24-1 to TRBJ2-1, with 7 bases aligning to TRBD2. CDR1 KGHDR and CDR2 SFDVKD come from the germline V gene. The trim removed 2 bases at V and 7 bases at J, leaving 4 bases unmatched. This CDR3 spans 14 amino acids. DNA for the CDR3: TGTGCCACCAGTGATTCCGGGACTAAAAATGAGCAGTTCTTC. Encoded protein: CATSDSGTKNEQFF.

The chain employs TRBV7-8 and TRBJ2-6; no clear D. There are 15 residues in the CDR3. In germline, CDR1 is SGHVS, CDR2 FQNEAQ. V was clipped by 5 bases and J by 0 bases, with 8 bases between them. Here the CDR3 reads CASSQDNSGANVLTF. The CDR3, as DNA: TGTGCCAGCAGCCAAGACAACTCTGGGGCCAACGTCCTGACTTTC. The whole variable domain, remainder taken from reference TRBV7-8 and TRBJ2-6, is GAGVSQSPRYKVAKRGQDVALRCDPISGHVSLFWYQQALGQGPEFLTYFQNEAQLDKSGLPSDRFFAERPEGSVSTLKIQRTQQEDSAVYLCASSQDNSGANVLTFGAGSRLTVL.